The 8 T cell receptor beta chains presented below share a single source sample, sequenced in a study of cytomegalovirus exposure and HLA in healthy donors. The primer mix had 60 Vbeta and 13 Jbeta primers. Repertoires were generated with immunoSEQ multiplex PCR, while TCRdb's copy carries only in-frame clones and drops some. The sample records more than 90,000 clones, less than 80% being singletons. Specimen: PBMCs. The receptors come from a man in his forties or fifties in good health and CMV-seronegative.

This clone was recorded a few times. J is TRBJ1-1 and V is TRBV9, with TRBD1 matching over 7 bases. Germline CDR1 SGDLS, CDR2 YYNGEE. The CDR3 runs 15 residues. V lost 3 bases and J lost 5; bases outside the gene matches: 10. The CDR3 loop reads CASSGGDSRGTEAFF. The CDR3 DNA follows: TGTGCCAGCAGCGGTGGGGACAGCCGAGGGACTGAAGCTTTCTTT.

The J gene is TRBJ1-2, the V gene TRBV15, with D perhaps TRBD1 (5 bases). The germline V gene encodes CDR1 LNHNV and CDR2 YYDKDF (reference sequence). CDR3 size: 13 residues. V was pared by 5 bases and J by 8 bases, with 15 bases between. The CDR3 protein is CATSASRVWGYTF. Written as DNA, the CDR3 is TGTGCCACCAGCGCCAGCAGGGTGTGGGGCTACACCTTC. Full variable domain (outside the CDR3, taken from reference TRBV15 and TRBJ1-2): DAMVIQNPRYQVTQFGKPVTLSCSQTLNHNVMYWYQQKSSQAPKLLFHYYDKDFNNEADTPDNFQSRRPNTSFCFLDIRSPGLGDTAMYLCATSASRVWGYTFGSGTRLTVV.

The chain links TRBV7-2 to TRBJ2-2; tentative D call: TRBD2 (6 bases). V lost 7 bases to trimming and J lost 5 bases, with 17 bases between them. This CDR3 comprises 15 residues. CDR1 SGHTA and CDR2 FQGNSA come from the germline V gene. CDR3: CASIFRAGRTGELFF. Written as DNA, the CDR3 is TGTGCCAGCATCTTCCGGGCGGGACGAACCGGGGAGCTGTTTTTT.

The chain uses TRBV4-3 and TRBJ1-1; D might be TRBD1 (5 bases). V was trimmed by 4 bases and J by 4 bases, leaving 13 bases between them. In germline, CDR1 is LGHNA, CDR2 YSLEER. The CDR3 length is 14 residues. As DNA, the CDR3 is TGCGCCAGCAGCCTGCTCAGGGTTGGCACTGAAGCTTTCTTT. This sequence encodes CASSLLRVGTEAFF.

This clone was recorded only once. The chain uses TRBV5-1 and TRBJ1-1; weak D call: TRBD1 (6 bases). CDR1 and CDR2 from the germline V gene are SGHRS and YFSETQ. V was pared by 4 bases and J by 0 bases, with 10 bases between. CDR3 length equals 14 residues. The CDR3 DNA is TGCGCCAGCAGCCAGCGGACAGTGAACACTGAAGCTTTCTTT. This sequence encodes CASSQRTVNTEAFF.

This clone was seen only a few times. The chain couples TRBV7-6 to TRBJ1-5; the D gene is possibly TRBD1 (6 bases). Germline CDR1 reads SGHVS; CDR2 reads FNYEAQ. The V gene lost 1 base and the J gene lost 0 bases, with 10 bases spanning the gap. The CDR3 is 16 residues long. CDR3 DNA: TGTGCCAGCAGCTTAGGGTCAGGGGTTAGCAATCAGCCCCAGCATTTT. Its protein product is CASSLGSGVSNQPQHF.

V and J are TRBV10-3 and TRBJ1-5, with D uncertain. The CDR3 contains 15 residues. Trimming removed 0 bases from V and 6 bases from J, with 12 bases in between. CDR1 ENHRY and CDR2 SYGVKD come from the germline V gene. The CDR3 region is CAISESEREGQPQHF. CDR3 nucleotides: TGTGCCATCAGTGAGTCGGAGAGGGAAGGTCAGCCCCAGCATTTT.

The chain couples TRBV5-1 to TRBJ1-1, with D possibly TRBD1 on 6 matching bases. The V end lost 7 bases, the J end lost 5 bases, and 18 bases lay between the germline ends. The germline CDR1 and CDR2 sequences are SGHRS and YFSETQ. The CDR3 contains 14 residues. Here the CDR3 reads CASRRGLGGTEAFF. In DNA, the CDR3 is TGCGCCAGCCGCAGGGGTCTTGGGGGAACTGAAGCTTTCTTT. Based on the CDR3 plus reference TRBV5-1 and TRBJ1-1, the full variable domain is KAGVTQTPRYLIKTRGQQVTLSCSPISGHRSVSWYQQTPGQGLQFLFEYFSETQRNKGNFPGRFSGRQFSNSRSEMNVSTLELGDSALYLCASRRGLGGTEAFFGQGTRLTVV.